Below are 27 T cell receptor beta chains sequenced from a single sample in a study of T cells expressing NK-cell markers. TCRdb processed the 5' RACE reads again and assigns one entry to each CDR3 protein, with no DNA. This sample contains about 450,000 distinct CDR3 sequences. The sample taken for sequencing was blood T cells: a sorted CD56 or NKG2C T cell subset, CD4+ or CD8+ T cells, or bulk PBMC T cells (not recorded which). These receptors all stem from a woman between 18 and 70 years old in good health.

J is TRBJ2-5 and V is TRBV6-5. Germline V gives CDR1 MNHEY, CDR2 SVGAGI. The CDR3 consists of 15 residues. CDR3 in amino acids: CASSYSSTVRETQYF.

The rearrangement uses TRBV7-2 and TRBJ1-4. CDR1 is SGHTA and CDR2 is FQGNSA in the germline V gene. This CDR3 is 14 amino acids long. The CDR3 reads CASSGSWTVEKLFF.

The chain is built from TRBV5-5 and TRBJ2-1; no DNA is available, so the TRBD1 call from TCRdb remains unchecked. Germline V gene sequence: CDR1 SGHKS, CDR2 YYEKEE (reference sequence). This CDR3 comprises 14 residues. The CDR3 sequence: CASSSGTGVNEQFF.

This chain connects TRBV29-1 to TRBJ2-2; TCRdb indicates TRBD2, and absent DNA this call remains unverified. The CDR3 totals 14 residues. Germline V lookup: CDR1 SQVTM, CDR2 ANQGSEA. This CDR3 is CSVLLLTNTGELFF.

CDR3 amino acids: CATSTMGDTQYF. The chain carries TRBV15 and TRBJ2-3. The CDR3 runs 12 residues. Germline CDR1 LNHNV, CDR2 YYDKDF (reference sequence).

J is TRBJ1-1 and V is TRBV27; the D call of TRBD1 rests on TCRdb alone, since no DNA is present to check it. Germline V gene data show CDR1 as MNHEY and CDR2 as SMNVEV (reference sequence). The CDR3 contains 18 residues. The CDR3 spells CASSSNRQGFRLNTEAFF.

This chain links TRBV25-1 with TRBJ1-1. CDR3 length: 13 amino acids. Germline CDR1 is MGHDK and CDR2 is SYGVNS. The CDR3 loop is CASSEKWGTEAFF. The full variable domain, its missing parts supplied by reference TRBV25-1 and TRBJ1-1, is EADIYQTPRYLVIGTGKKITLECSQTMGHDKMYWYQQDPGMELHLIHYSYGVNSTEKGDLSSESTVSRIRTEHFPLTLESARPSHTSQYLCASSEKWGTEAFFGQGTRLTVV.

The chain links TRBV18 to TRBJ2-1; TCRdb's D call, TRBD2, is unchecked because there is no DNA. Germline V gene data show CDR1 as KGHSH and CDR2 as LQKENI. The CDR3 totals 17 residues. The CDR3 is CASSPPIGIAGWNEQFF.

The genes are TRBV6-5 and TRBJ1-2; as DNA is missing, the TRBD1 call by TCRdb cannot be tested. Germline assignment: CDR1 MNHEY and CDR2 SVGAGI. The CDR3 has 14 amino acids. CDR3 sequence: CASSYGTKYYGYTF.

The J gene is TRBJ1-2, the V gene TRBV30. This CDR3 spans 14 amino acids. The V gene's germline CDR1 is GTSNPN and CDR2 SVGIG (reference sequence). The CDR3 sequence: CAWSVTDRIGGYTF.

The chain links TRBV27 to TRBJ1-5; with no DNA, the TCRdb D assignment of TRBD1 cannot be verified. CDR3 length: 16 amino acids. CDR1 and CDR2 (germline): MNHEY, SMNVEV (reference sequence). The CDR3: CASKDRLVGGSQPQHF.

The rearrangement links TRBV29-1 to TRBJ1-3; TCRdb returns TRBD1, unconfirmable since there is no DNA. CDR3 length equals 14 residues. The V gene's germline CDR1 is SQVTM and CDR2 ANQGSEA. CDR3 amino acids: CSVEGPVSGNTIYF.

The chain combines TRBV5-1 with TRBJ2-5. The germline gives CDR1 SGHRS, CDR2 YFSETQ. The CDR3 loop spans 14 amino acids. The CDR3 loop reads CASSSDSTTETQYF.

The J gene is TRBJ1-2, the V gene TRBV7-2; the D call of TRBD1 rests on TCRdb alone, since no DNA is present to check it. This CDR3 comprises 13 residues. CDR1 and CDR2 (germline): SGHTA, FQGNSA. CDR3 residues: CASSLRTGDGYTF.

This chain uses TRBV9 with TRBJ2-1. In germline, CDR1 is SGDLS, CDR2 YYNGEE. The CDR3 consists of 15 residues. The CDR3 sequence is CASSFGQGSYNEQFF.

The chain combines TRBV7-9 with TRBJ2-1. Germline V gene sequence: CDR1 SEHNR, CDR2 FQNEAQ (reference sequence). There are 11 residues in the CDR3. The CDR3 reads CASSSDNEQFF.

The J gene is TRBJ2-7, the V gene TRBV7-2; the D call of TRBD2 rests on TCRdb alone, since no DNA is present to check it. CDR1 and CDR2 (germline): SGHTA, FQGNSA. This CDR3 is 16 amino acids long. CDR3 sequence reads: CASSFPSGSFSYEQYF.

The chain carries TRBV10-1 and TRBJ2-5. The V gene's germline CDR1 is WNHNN and CDR2 SYGVQD (reference sequence). The CDR3 runs 11 residues. CDR3 in amino acids: CASSDRWTQYF.

The V and J genes are TRBV7-2 and TRBJ1-1. Germline values: CDR1 SGHTA, CDR2 FQGNSA. CDR3 length: 12 residues. CDR3 sequence reads: CASSFMNTEAFF.

The J gene is TRBJ1-5, the V gene TRBV20-1; the D gene TCRdb calls, TRBD1, cannot be checked with no DNA. Germline values: CDR1 DFQATT, CDR2 SNEGSKA (reference sequence). CDR3 length: 16 residues. The CDR3 spells CSAGKDRAGSDQPQHF.

V gene TRBV20-1 combines with J gene TRBJ2-7; TCRdb names TRBD1, which stays unverified in the absence of DNA. Per the germline V gene, CDR1 is DFQATT and CDR2 is SNEGSKA (reference sequence). This CDR3 is built from 14 residues. CDR3 protein: CSAPRQLLSYEQYF.

The CDR3 here is CASSPGGFSTDTQYF. The J gene is TRBJ2-3, the V gene TRBV12-3 or TRBV12-4; with no DNA, the TCRdb D assignment of TRBD2 cannot be verified. The CDR3 length is 15 residues.

The V call is TRBV11-2, the J call TRBJ1-6; TCRdb's assignment of TRBD1 cannot be checked, as there is no DNA. The length of the CDR3 is 15 residues. Per germline, CDR1 SGHAT and CDR2 FQNNGV. CDR3 amino acids: CASSKQGTGNSPLHF.

The chain links TRBV11-3 to TRBJ2-2; TCRdb's assignment of TRBD1 cannot be checked, as there is no DNA. Per germline, CDR1 SGHNT and CDR2 YENEEA. This CDR3 is built from 15 residues. CDR3 protein: CASSFRGVGTGELFF.

J is TRBJ2-2 and V is TRBV14; the D gene TCRdb calls, TRBD1, cannot be checked with no DNA. Per the germline V gene, CDR1 is SGHDN and CDR2 is FVKESK. The CDR3 contains 12 residues. The chain's CDR3 is CASRQSVGELFF. Full variable domain (rest looked up from reference TRBV14 and TRBJ2-2): EAGVTQFPSHSVIEKGQTVTLRCDPISGHDNLYWYRRVMGKEIKFLLHFVKESKQDESGMPNNRFLAERTGGTYSTLKVQPAELEDSGVYFCASRQSVGELFFGEGSRLTVL.

The rearrangement uses TRBV4-2 and TRBJ2-7. The CDR3 totals 12 residues. CDR1 and CDR2 (germline): LGHNA, YNFKEQ. The CDR3 spells CASSQDPYEQYF.

The chain joins TRBV19 to TRBJ2-3; no DNA is available, so the TRBD1 call from TCRdb remains unchecked. Germline values: CDR1 LNHDA, CDR2 SQIVND (reference sequence). This CDR3 region has 14 residues. The CDR3 is CASSGKGRTDTQYF.